The 10 T cell receptor beta chains given below trace back to one sample, sequenced in a study of cytomegalovirus exposure and HLA in healthy donors. In the PCR, 60 Vbeta and 13 Jbeta primers were used. Clones were read by immunoSEQ multiplex PCR, and TCRdb kept only the in-frame ones, dropping some. The repertoire holds under 110,000 clones, with roughly four fifths as singletons. Sequencing was performed on PBMCs. The receptors here all came from a man aged 50-59 years in good health and CMV-seronegative.

The chain employs TRBV2 and TRBJ1-1, with TRBD1 matching 8 bases. This CDR3 is 14 amino acids long. The J segment lost 3 bases and the V segment lost 6 bases, leaving 6 bases of the junction unmatched. CDR1 is SNHLY, CDR2 FYNNEI, per germline. Here the CDR3 DNA reads TGTGCCAGCAGAGGGACAGGCCAGCACACTGAAGCTTTCTTT. Its translation is CASRGTGQHTEAFF.

This clone was recorded once. The genes are TRBV2 and TRBJ1-3, with D maybe TRBD1 (5 bases). The CDR3 is 16 residues long. Germline CDR1 reads SNHLY; CDR2 reads FYNNEI. V dropped 3 bases and J dropped 0 bases, with 12 bases sitting between them. In DNA form, the CDR3 reads TGTGCCAGCAGTGAGTCGGGGACTTTCTCTGGAAACACCATATATTTT. Protein: CASSESGTFSGNTIYF.

This sequence joins TRBV7-9 and TRBJ1-2, with D uncertain. This CDR3 is built from 13 residues. Germline V gives CDR1 SEHNR, CDR2 FQNEAQ (reference sequence). V dropped 3 bases and J dropped 3 bases, with 8 bases sitting between them. In nucleotides, the CDR3 is TGTGCCAGCAGCTTGCCAGAATACTATGGCTACACCTTC. It encodes CASSLPEYYGYTF.

V and J are TRBV30 and TRBJ2-6; D is perhaps TRBD1 (6 bases). CDR3 length equals 16 residues. Germline CDR1 is GTSNPN and CDR2 is SVGIG (reference sequence). Trimming cost V 1 base and J 1 base, with 11 bases left between them. In DNA, the CDR3 is TGTGCCTGGAGTGCAACAGGGTCTTCTGGGGCCAACGTCCTGACTTTC. Its protein product is CAWSATGSSGANVLTF.

A few counts support this clone. The chain joins TRBV19 to TRBJ1-1, with D possibly TRBD1 on 5 matching bases. V was clipped by 9 bases and J by 1 base, with 15 bases between them. This CDR3 comprises 14 residues. The germline CDR1 and CDR2 sequences are LNHDA and SQIVND (reference sequence). The CDR3: CASQRGLQNTEAFF. The CDR3 bases are TGTGCCAGCCAAAGGGGACTCCAGAACACTGAAGCTTTCTTT.

CDR3 coding DNA: TGTGCCAGCAGTGTCGGACAGGGGGTTGGCTACACCTTC. Translated: CASSVGQGVGYTF. The rearrangement joins TRBV2 to TRBJ1-2; 10 nucleotides agree with TRBD1. Trimming at V came to 4 bases and at J to 7 bases, leaving 3 bases not matched to a gene. The length of the CDR3 is 13 residues. From germline, CDR1 is SNHLY and CDR2 FYNNEI.

The V and J genes are TRBV5-1 and TRBJ1-1; 8 nucleotides agree with TRBD1. The V and J ends lost 2 bases and 5 bases, in that order; junction bases with no gene match: 2. CDR3 length: 13 amino acids. Germline V gene sequence: CDR1 SGHRS, CDR2 YFSETQ. The CDR3 loop is CASSFRGQTEAFF. In DNA, the CDR3 is TGCGCCAGCAGCTTCAGGGGGCAAACTGAAGCTTTCTTT. Full variable domain (remainder filled in from reference TRBV5-1 and TRBJ1-1): KAGVTQTPRYLIKTRGQQVTLSCSPISGHRSVSWYQQTPGQGLQFLFEYFSETQRNKGNFPGRFSGRQFSNSRSEMNVSTLELGDSALYLCASSFRGQTEAFFGQGTRLTVV.

V and J are TRBV6-1 and TRBJ1-5, with 8 bases that match TRBD1. Trimming removed 6 bases from V and 4 bases from J; junction bases left unmatched: 8. The CDR3 is made up of 15 amino acids. Germline V gene sequence: CDR1 MNHNS, CDR2 SASEGT. The CDR3 nucleotides read TGTGCCAGCAGCGGACAGGGTTCTGTAAATCAGCCCCAGCATTTT. It translates to CASSGQGSVNQPQHF.

V usage is TRBV7-9 and J usage is TRBJ1-5; 7 nucleotides line up with TRBD1. The CDR3 sequence is 18 residues long. The trim removed 4 bases at V and 0 bases at J, leaving 12 bases unmatched. Germline CDR1 SEHNR, CDR2 FQNEAQ (reference sequence). For the CDR3, the DNA is TGTGCCAGCAGCTGGGTCCCCGGGGACAGCTATAGCAATCAGCCCCAGCATTTT. Its translation: CASSWVPGDSYSNQPQHF.

The rearrangement links TRBV7-2 to TRBJ2-5; TRBD2 aligns across 8 bases. CDR1 SGHTA and CDR2 FQGNSA come from the germline V gene. The CDR3 is 13 residues long. The V segment lost 8 bases and the J segment 4 bases; nucleotides outside the gene matches: 6. The CDR3 here is CASALGGGETQYF. The CDR3 nucleotides read TGTGCCAGCGCCCTCGGGGGGGGAGAGACCCAGTACTTC.